A single sample gave rise to the 4 T cell receptor beta chains below, sequenced in a study of identical twins. TCRdb processed the 5' RACE reads anew with MiXCR; each CDR3 protein has one entry. The sample consists of hundreds of thousands of distinct CDR3 sequences, over 9% of them appearing once. The same sample was also studied in work on yellow fever vaccine responses in identical twins.

The sequenced material came from PBMCs. The receptors derive from a woman aged 18-29 years in good health.

This clonotype was seen a handful of times. The chain links TRBV7-8 to TRBJ2-3; TRBD1 agrees at 11 bases. The CDR3 runs to 18 residues. V was clipped by 1 base and J by 3 bases; unmatched bases: 9. The germline CDR1 and CDR2 sequences are SGHVS and FQNEAQ. The CDR3 sequence: CASSLEDRGPLMTDTQYF. In nucleotides, the CDR3 is TGTGCCAGCAGCTTAGAGGACAGGGGGCCCCTTATGACAGATACGCAGTATTTT.

This clonotype occurred once. V usage is TRBV28 and J usage is TRBJ2-2; 9 nucleotides line up with TRBD2. Germline V gene data show CDR1 as MDHEN and CDR2 as SYDVKM. V was pared by 6 bases and J by 3 bases, with 11 bases of the junction left unmatched. The CDR3 has 17 residues. The CDR3 nucleotides are TGTGCCAGCAGCGTAACGAAGCGGGGGGCAGACACCGGGGAGCTGTTTTTT. This codes for CASSVTKRGADTGELFF.

This clonotype has more than one count but fewer than ten. The chain joins TRBV7-3 to TRBJ2-1, with 7 bases lining up with TRBD2. Germline V gene sequence: CDR1 SGHTA, CDR2 FQGTGA. The V and J ends lost 5 bases and 1 base, in that order; junction bases with no gene match: 8. The CDR3 totals 16 residues. CDR3: CASSQSPGGSYNEQFF. The CDR3 DNA sequence: TGTGCCAGCAGCCAATCACCGGGGGGTTCCTACAATGAGCAGTTCTTC.

The chain uses TRBV20-1 and TRBJ2-3; TRBD2 agrees at 14 bases. This CDR3 comprises 15 residues. After removal of 1 base from V and 5 bases from J, the junction contained 2 bases not matched to a gene. Germline CDR1 is DFQATT and CDR2 is SNEGSKA (reference sequence). As DNA, the CDR3 is TGCAGTGCTAGAGGACTAGCGGGGGGGAGAGATACGCAGTATTTT. Protein product: CSARGLAGGRDTQYF.